Presented here are 8 T cell receptor beta chains from one specimen sequenced in a study of early T cells in non-severe SARS-CoV-2 infection. TCRdb reprocessed the 5' RACE reads with MiXCR, giving one entry per CDR3 protein. The data contain 55,000 to 65,000 distinct CDR3 sequences, roughly 15% of them seen just once; the ten biggest clones take up approximately 4%. The sequencing here drew on whole blood, taken at baseline. These receptor sequences come from an adult who was a healthcare worker with PCR-confirmed SARS-CoV-2 infection or an uninfected control (not recorded which).

The chain combines TRBV18 with TRBJ2-5; 15 positions match TRBD2. CDR3 length: 18 residues. From germline, CDR1 is KGHSH and CDR2 LQKENI. The V and J ends lost 5 bases and 4 bases, in that order; junction bases with no gene match: 11. The CDR3 spells CASSNNLGLAGGLETQYF. The CDR3 DNA reads TGTGCCAGCTCAAACAACCTCGGACTAGCGGGAGGGCTAGAGACCCAGTACTTC.

The chain combines TRBV5-1 with TRBJ2-7, with TRBD2 matching 8 bases. J was trimmed by 0 bases and V by 5 bases; bases with no gene match: 7. Germline-derived CDR1 and CDR2 are SGHRS and YFSETQ. The CDR3 length is 15 residues. This chain's CDR3 is CASSSAGVPSYEQYF. The CDR3 DNA is TGCGCCAGCAGTTCAGCGGGAGTTCCCTCCTACGAGCAGTACTTC. Complete variable domain (other parts from reference TRBV5-1 and TRBJ2-7): KAGVTQTPRYLIKTRGQQVTLSCSPISGHRSVSWYQQTPGQGLQFLFEYFSETQRNKGNFPGRFSGRQFSNSRSEMNVSTLELGDSALYLCASSSAGVPSYEQYFGPGTRLTVT.

This clonotype came up a few times. The chain couples TRBV29-1 to TRBJ2-3, with D hard to call. Trimming pared 2 bases from V and 5 bases from J, leaving 5 bases between. This CDR3 is 11 amino acids long. The germline CDR1 and CDR2 sequences are SQVTM and ANQGSEA. The CDR3 protein is CSVETGDTQYF. CDR3 DNA: TGCAGCGTTGAAACGGGAGATACGCAGTATTTT.

This clonotype was counted between two and nine times. V and J are TRBV19 and TRBJ2-3; TRBD2 might be the D (6 bases). Per germline, CDR1 LNHDA and CDR2 SQIVND (reference sequence). This CDR3 has 16 residues. The germline V and J ends were trimmed by 3 bases and 3 bases, with 16 bases remaining between them. In nucleotides, the CDR3 is TGTGCCAGTAGTATCGCTCGGCGGGGAGGTACAGATACGCAGTATTTT. It encodes CASSIARRGGTDTQYF.

This clonotype showed up just a few times. The chain uses TRBV28 and TRBJ1-3; no clear D gene. The germline V gene has CDR1 MDHEN and CDR2 SYDVKM. The CDR3 totals 12 residues. V was shortened by 5 bases and J by 3 bases, with 5 bases between the two germline ends. DNA for the CDR3: TGTGCCAGCAGTGGGAATGGAAACACCATATATTTT. This sequence encodes CASSGNGNTIYF.

CDR3 residues: CASNENSYNEQFF. The CDR3 DNA reads TGTGCCAGCAACGAGAACTCCTACAATGAGCAGTTCTTC. The gene calls are TRBV7-2 and TRBJ2-1; D unclear. Looked up from germline, CDR1 is SGHTA and CDR2 is FQGNSA. V lost 7 bases and J lost 0, with 7 bases in between. The CDR3 has 13 residues.

The chain links TRBV7-9 to TRBJ1-5; D gene ambiguous. The CDR3 is 12 amino acids. Germline V gene data show CDR1 as SEHNR and CDR2 as FQNEAQ (reference sequence). Trimming pared 1 base from V and 6 bases from J, leaving 4 bases between. CDR3: CASSLGGQPQHF. DNA of the CDR3: TGTGCCAGCAGCTTAGGAGGTCAGCCCCAGCATTTT.

This rearrangement joins TRBV28 to TRBJ2-7, with TRBD2 as a possible D gene (5 bases). Deletions cut 5 bases from V and 2 bases from J, with 10 bases between. Germline values: CDR1 MDHEN, CDR2 SYDVKM. This CDR3 comprises 13 residues. Here the CDR3 reads CASSLARAYEQYF. As DNA, the CDR3 is TGTGCCAGCAGTCTAGCCAGAGCCTACGAGCAGTACTTC.